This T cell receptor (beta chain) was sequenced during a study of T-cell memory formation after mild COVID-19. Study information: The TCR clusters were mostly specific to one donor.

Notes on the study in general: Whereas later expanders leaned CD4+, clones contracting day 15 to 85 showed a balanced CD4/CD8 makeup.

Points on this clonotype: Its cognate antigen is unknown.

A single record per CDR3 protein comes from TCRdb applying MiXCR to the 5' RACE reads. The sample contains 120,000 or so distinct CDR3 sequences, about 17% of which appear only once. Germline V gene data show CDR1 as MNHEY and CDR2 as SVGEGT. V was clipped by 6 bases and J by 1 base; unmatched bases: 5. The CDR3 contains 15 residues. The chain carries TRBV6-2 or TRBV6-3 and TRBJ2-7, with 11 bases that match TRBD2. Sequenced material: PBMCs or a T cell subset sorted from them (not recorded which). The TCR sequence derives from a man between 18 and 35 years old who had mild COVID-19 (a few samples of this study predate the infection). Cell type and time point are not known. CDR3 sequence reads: CASSGGLAESYEQYV. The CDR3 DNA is TGTGCCAGCAGCGGGGGACTAGCGGAATCCTACGAGCAGTACGTC.